The 15 T cell receptor beta chains in this list originate from one sample, sequenced in a study of T cell repertoires in cytomegalovirus infection. TCRdb used MiXCR to reprocess the reads, holding one entry per CDR3 protein. The table shows around 740,000 distinct CDR3 sequences, with 35% to 40% occurring only once. The specimen was PBMCs. The receptor source for this set is a human donor in good health (CMV status not recorded). Some clones in this sample may be carry-over from other donors' samples.

The table lists this clonotype with a few counts. This chain connects TRBV7-2 to TRBJ2-6, with D perhaps assigned TRBD1 or TRBD2 (5 bases each). The germline V gene has CDR1 SGHTA and CDR2 FQGNSA. Deletions cut 2 bases from V and 2 bases from J, with 16 bases between. The CDR3 length is 18 residues. CDR3 in amino acids: CASSLRARAEAGANVLTF. CDR3 in DNA: TGTGCCAGCAGCTTAAGGGCCAGGGCGGAGGCTGGGGCCAACGTCCTGACTTTC.

This clonotype was found many times. The rearrangement joins TRBV7-8 to TRBJ2-3, with D uncertain. V lost 4 bases, J lost 5 bases, and 4 bases lay in between. Germline-derived CDR1 and CDR2 are SGHVS and FQNEAQ. The CDR3 extends over 11 amino acids. CDR3 residues: CASSSRDTQYF. The CDR3 DNA reads TGTGCCAGCAGCTCCCGAGATACGCAGTATTTT.

This chain connects TRBV12-3 or TRBV12-4 to TRBJ1-1; 7 nucleotides match TRBD1. V lost 6 bases and J lost 4; bases outside the gene matches: 8. This CDR3 is 14 amino acids long. The CDR3 loop is CASRLTGEVTEAFF. The CDR3 DNA is TGTGCCAGCAGACTAACAGGGGAGGTCACTGAAGCTTTCTTT.

This clonotype has just a few counts. The rearrangement uses TRBV5-5 and TRBJ1-1, with 9 bases lining up with TRBD1. This CDR3 is 17 amino acids long. Germline CDR1 reads SGHKS; CDR2 reads YYEKEE (reference sequence). V shed 0 bases and J 4 bases; nucleotides not matched to a gene: 10. The CDR3 here is CASSLVGTGTWGTEAFF. As DNA, the CDR3 is TGTGCCAGCAGCTTGGTTGGGACAGGGACTTGGGGCACTGAAGCTTTCTTT.

This clonotype turned up a few times. CDR3 sequence (DNA): TGTGCCAGCAGTTTAATGAGCAATCAGCCCCAGCATTTT. Protein: CASSLMSNQPQHF. The chain joins TRBV28 to TRBJ1-5; D is unclear. CDR1 is MDHEN, CDR2 SYDVKM, per germline. V lost 2 bases, J lost 1 base, and 3 bases lay in between. This CDR3 contains 13 residues. Complete variable domain (other parts from reference TRBV28 and TRBJ1-5): DVKVTQSSRYLVKRTGEKVFLECVQDMDHENMFWYRQDPGLGLRLIYFSYDVKMKEKGDIPEGYSVSREKKERFSLILESASTNQTSMYLCASSLMSNQPQHFGDGTRLSIL.

This clonotype was recorded a few times. The chain uses TRBV12-3 or TRBV12-4 and TRBJ1-2; TRBD1 is a possible D gene (5 bases). V was trimmed by 2 bases and J by 4 bases, leaving 8 bases between them. The CDR3 consists of 13 residues. This chain's CDR3 is CASSLRGTYGYTF. Written as DNA, the CDR3 is TGTGCCAGCAGTTTACGGGGGACCTATGGCTACACCTTC.

The rearrangement uses TRBV5-4 and TRBJ2-7; D is ambiguous. V was trimmed by 3 bases and J by 7 bases, leaving 26 bases between them. The CDR3 contains 17 residues. Germline lookup yields CDR1 SGHNT and CDR2 YYREEE (reference sequence). This chain's CDR3 is CASSWSQPYQLGIEQYF. In DNA, the CDR3 is TGTGCCAGCAGCTGGTCCCAACCCTACCAGCTGGGGATTGAGCAGTACTTC.

The chain carries TRBV12-5 and TRBJ1-1, with 7 bases matching TRBD1. The length of the CDR3 is 15 residues. The V segment lost 6 bases and the J segment 4 bases; nucleotides outside the gene matches: 11. CDR1 and CDR2 from the germline V gene are LGHNT and FRNRAP. CDR3 nucleotide sequence: TGTGCTAGTGGCTCTTCGACAGGGTGGCGCACTGAAGCTTTCTTT. Amino acids: CASGSSTGWRTEAFF.

This clonotype was seen a handful of times. The chain carries TRBV15 and TRBJ1-3; no clear D. The CDR3 is made up of 13 amino acids. V lost 9 bases and J lost 0, with 9 bases in between. The germline CDR1 and CDR2 sequences are LNHNV and YYDKDF (reference sequence). The CDR3 loop is CATRQSSGNTIYF. The CDR3 DNA sequence: TGTGCCACTCGCCAGTCCTCTGGAAACACCATATATTTT.

Only a few counts were recorded for this clonotype. V usage is TRBV12-3 or TRBV12-4 and J usage is TRBJ1-4; TRBD1 matches at 8 bases. Unmatched junction bases numbered 9, after V lost 5 bases and J lost 7 bases. The CDR3 is made up of 15 amino acids. CDR3 nucleotides: TGTGCCAGCAGTCCTTTTGCAGGGGGCAGTGAAAAACTGTTTTTT. Translating gives CASSPFAGGSEKLFF.

The rearrangement joins TRBV18 to TRBJ2-1; TRBD2 matches at 11 bases. CDR3 length: 15 amino acids. Trimming took 5 bases from V and 5 from J; bases not matched to a gene: 5. CDR1 and CDR2 from the germline V gene are KGHSH and LQKENI. The CDR3 is CASSTTSGSNNEQFF. The CDR3 DNA sequence: TGTGCCAGCTCAACAACTAGCGGGAGCAACAATGAGCAGTTCTTC.

Many counts were recorded for this clonotype. The chain joins TRBV7-6 to TRBJ1-3, with a tentative D call TRBD1 (6 bases). Germline values: CDR1 SGHVS, CDR2 FNYEAQ. This CDR3 is built from 16 residues. V was trimmed by 5 bases and J by 0 bases, leaving 14 bases between them. Written as DNA, the CDR3 is TGTGCCAGCAGCCCACGGACAGCCAGCTCTGGAAACACCATATATTTT. Translation: CASSPRTASSGNTIYF.

This clonotype was recorded at least ten times. V usage is TRBV27 and J usage is TRBJ2-6, with D uncertain. Germline V CDR1 and CDR2: MNHEY, SMNVEV (reference sequence). This CDR3 is 15 amino acids long. V lost 5 bases to trimming and J lost 0 bases, with 8 bases between them. The CDR3 DNA follows: TGTGCCAGCAGTACCCAACTCTCTGGGGCCAACGTCCTGACTTTC. Amino acids: CASSTQLSGANVLTF.

The chain uses TRBV15 and TRBJ1-6, with 12 positions matching TRBD1. CDR3 size: 15 residues. Germline V gene lookup returns CDR1 LNHNV and CDR2 YYDKDF (reference sequence). Trimming took 5 bases from V and 9 from J; bases not matched to a gene: 5. CDR3 loop: CATSEGQGASSPLHF. CDR3 DNA sequence: TGTGCCACCAGCGAGGGACAGGGGGCTTCTTCACCCCTCCACTTT.

This clonotype came up a few times. This chain joins TRBV20-1 and TRBJ2-5, with a tentative D call TRBD2 (5 bases). Deletions cut 3 bases from V and 5 bases from J, with 10 bases between. Germline-derived CDR1 and CDR2 are DFQATT and SNEGSKA (reference sequence). The CDR3 is made up of 12 amino acids. CDR3 loop: CSARFGEETQYF. DNA for the CDR3: TGCAGTGCTAGGTTCGGGGAGGAGACCCAGTACTTC.